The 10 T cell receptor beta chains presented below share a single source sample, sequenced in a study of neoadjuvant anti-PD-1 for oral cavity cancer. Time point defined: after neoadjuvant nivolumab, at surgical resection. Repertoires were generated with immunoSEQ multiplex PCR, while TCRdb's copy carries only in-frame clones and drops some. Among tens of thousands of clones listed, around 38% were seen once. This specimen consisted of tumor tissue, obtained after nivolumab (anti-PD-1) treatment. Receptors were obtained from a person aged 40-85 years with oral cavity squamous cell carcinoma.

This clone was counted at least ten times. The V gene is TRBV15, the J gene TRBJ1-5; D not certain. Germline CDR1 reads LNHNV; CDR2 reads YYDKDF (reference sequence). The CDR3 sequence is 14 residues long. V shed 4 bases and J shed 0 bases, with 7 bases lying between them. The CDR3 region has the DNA TGTGCCACCAGCACCACGGATAGCAATCAGCCCCAGCATTTT. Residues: CATSTTDSNQPQHF.

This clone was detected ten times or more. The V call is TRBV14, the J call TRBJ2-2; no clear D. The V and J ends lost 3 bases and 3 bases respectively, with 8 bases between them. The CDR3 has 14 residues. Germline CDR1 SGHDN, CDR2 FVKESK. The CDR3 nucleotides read TGTGCCAGCAGCCACGGACCCTACACCGGGGAGCTGTTTTTT. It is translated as CASSHGPYTGELFF.

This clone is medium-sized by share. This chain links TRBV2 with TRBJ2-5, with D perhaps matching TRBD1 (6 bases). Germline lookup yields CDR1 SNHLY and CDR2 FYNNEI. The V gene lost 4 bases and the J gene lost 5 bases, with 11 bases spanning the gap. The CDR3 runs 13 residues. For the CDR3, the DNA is TGTGCCAGCAGTGTCCAGGGGATGGAGACCCAGTACTTC. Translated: CASSVQGMETQYF.

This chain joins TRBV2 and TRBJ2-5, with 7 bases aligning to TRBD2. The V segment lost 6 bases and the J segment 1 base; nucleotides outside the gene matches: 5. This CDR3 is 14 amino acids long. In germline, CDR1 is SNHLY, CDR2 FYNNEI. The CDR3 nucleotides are TGTGCCAGCAGGGGCGGGAGACTCCAAGAGACCCAGTACTTC. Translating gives CASRGGRLQETQYF.

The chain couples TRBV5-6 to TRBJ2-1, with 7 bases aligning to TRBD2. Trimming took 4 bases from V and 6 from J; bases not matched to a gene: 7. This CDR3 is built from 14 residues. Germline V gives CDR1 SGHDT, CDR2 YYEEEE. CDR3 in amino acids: CASSLGTIGNEQFF. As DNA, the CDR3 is TGTGCCAGCAGCCTCGGGACTATCGGCAATGAGCAGTTCTTC.

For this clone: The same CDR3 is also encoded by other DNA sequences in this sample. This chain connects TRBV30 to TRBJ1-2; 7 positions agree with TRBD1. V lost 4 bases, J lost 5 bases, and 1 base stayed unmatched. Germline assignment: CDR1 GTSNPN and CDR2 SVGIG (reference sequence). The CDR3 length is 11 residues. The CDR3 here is CAWTGGYGYTF. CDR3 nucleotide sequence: TGTGCCTGGACAGGGGGATATGGCTACACCTTC.

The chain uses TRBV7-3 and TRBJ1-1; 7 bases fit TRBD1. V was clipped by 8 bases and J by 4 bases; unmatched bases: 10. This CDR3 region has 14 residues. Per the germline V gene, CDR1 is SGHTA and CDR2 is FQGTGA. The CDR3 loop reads CASSEQGYGTEAFF. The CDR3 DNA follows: TGTGCCAGCTCCGAACAGGGGTACGGCACTGAAGCTTTCTTT.

DNA for the CDR3: TGTGCCTGGGGGACAGGGCTACGGTCACCCCTCCACTTT. Translated: CAWGTGLRSPLHF. The rearrangement links TRBV30 to TRBJ1-6; the match to TRBD1 covers 9 bases. Germline CDR1 is GTSNPN and CDR2 is SVGIG (reference sequence). J gave up 10 bases and V 5 bases, and 6 bases lay outside the gene matches. This CDR3 contains 13 residues.

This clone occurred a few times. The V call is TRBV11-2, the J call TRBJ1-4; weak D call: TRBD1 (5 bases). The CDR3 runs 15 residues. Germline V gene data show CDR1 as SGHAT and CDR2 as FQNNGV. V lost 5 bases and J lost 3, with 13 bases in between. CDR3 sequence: CASSPVGVPNEKLFF. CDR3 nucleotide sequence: TGTGCCAGCAGCCCCGTGGGGGTTCCTAATGAAAAACTGTTTTTT.

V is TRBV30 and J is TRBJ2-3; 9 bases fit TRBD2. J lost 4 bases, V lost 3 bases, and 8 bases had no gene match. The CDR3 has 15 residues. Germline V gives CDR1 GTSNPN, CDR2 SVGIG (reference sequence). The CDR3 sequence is CAWRTERGAADTQYF. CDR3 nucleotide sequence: TGTGCCTGGAGGACGGAGCGGGGGGCCGCAGATACGCAGTATTTT.